These 8 T cell receptor beta chains originate from one sample sequenced in a study of vaccination and CD4 T cells after COVID-19. Which antigens these TCRs recognize remains unknown. Specified treatment: roughly nine-day PBMC culture with coronavirus spike peptide pools or control peptides (ViraFEST assay). Researchers used the Oncomine TCR Beta short-read assay to sequence DNA from cultured CD4+ T cells. Using its own MiXCR run on the PCR reads, TCRdb lists one record per CDR3 protein. The table lists under 25,000 distinct CDR3 sequences, roughly two fifths of them singletons, with approximately 24% in the top ten. Sequenced material: CD4+ T cells from blood, cultured in vitro, taken before SARS-CoV-2 vaccination. Every receptor here comes from a human donor who had recovered from COVID-19.

This clonotype showed up just a few times. The gene calls are TRBV11-3 and TRBJ1-1; tentatively, D is TRBD1 (5 bases). Trimming took off 5 bases at V and 1 base at J, with 11 bases between the two ends. This CDR3 contains 14 residues. Germline V gives CDR1 SGHNT, CDR2 YENEEA. The CDR3, as DNA: TGTGCCAGCAGCCGTGCAACAGGGAACACTGAAGCTTTCTTT. This gives the protein CASSRATGNTEAFF.

The J gene is TRBJ2-5, the V gene TRBV7-2; D not certain. The CDR3 runs 13 residues. Germline CDR1 is SGHTA and CDR2 is FQGNSA. Deletions cut 5 bases from V and 1 base from J, with 8 bases between. CDR3 nucleotide sequence: TGTGCCAGCAGCCCCCCCAGCCAAGAGACCCAGTACTTC. Translated, it gives CASSPPSQETQYF.

The chain combines TRBV14 with TRBJ2-1, with TRBD2 matching 12 bases. The germline V gene has CDR1 SGHDN and CDR2 FVKESK. The CDR3 consists of 20 residues. The V gene end was trimmed by 3 bases and the J gene end by 7 bases; junction bases not matched to a gene: 19. In DNA, the CDR3 is TGTGCCAGCAGCCATCCCCGGCGGCGGACTAGCGGGACCCTAGGGAATGAGCAGTTCTTC. This translates into CASSHPRRRTSGTLGNEQFF.

The gene calls are TRBV20-1 and TRBJ2-5, with TRBD2 as a possible D gene (5 bases). Per germline, CDR1 DFQATT and CDR2 SNEGSKA (reference sequence). Trimming stripped 3 bases from V and 5 bases from J, with 16 bases between. The CDR3 length is 14 residues. CDR3 in amino acids: CSARIPTGEETQYF. CDR3 in DNA: TGCAGTGCTAGGATCCCGACCGGGGAGGAGACCCAGTACTTC.

This clonotype was seen just once. The chain carries TRBV5-8 and TRBJ2-1; 8 bases align to TRBD1. The CDR3 sequence is 16 residues long. Germline trimming cut 0 bases from V and 1 base from J; bases unmatched to any gene: 3. The V gene's germline CDR1 is SGHTS and CDR2 YDEGEE. DNA for the CDR3: TGTGCCAGCAGCTTGGTCCGACAGGGGTCCTACAATGAGCAGTTCTTC. This gives the protein CASSLVRQGSYNEQFF.

A few counts support this clonotype. CDR3 region: CASSYSGTGTEAFF. The CDR3 bases are TGTGCCAGCAGTTACTCCGGGACGGGCACTGAAGCTTTCTTT. This rearrangement joins TRBV6-5 to TRBJ1-1, with D tentatively TRBD1 (5 bases). V dropped 0 bases and J dropped 4 bases, with 9 bases sitting between them. Germline CDR1 MNHEY, CDR2 SVGAGI. This CDR3 spans 14 amino acids.

The rearrangement joins TRBV20-1 to TRBJ2-1; TRBD1 matches at 8 bases. This CDR3 has 15 residues. The V and J ends lost 0 bases and 6 bases, in that order; junction bases with no gene match: 7. Germline V CDR1 and CDR2: DFQATT, SNEGSKA (reference sequence). CDR3 region: CSARDVQGAGNEQFF. The CDR3 DNA reads as TGCAGTGCTAGAGATGTCCAGGGGGCGGGCAATGAGCAGTTCTTC.

CDR3 sequence (DNA): TGTGCCAGCAGTGGTCGAGATACGCAGTATTTT. Translated: CASSGRDTQYF. The chain carries TRBV2 and TRBJ2-3; D unresolved. Deletions cut 4 bases from V and 5 bases from J, with 4 bases between. CDR1 SNHLY and CDR2 FYNNEI come from the germline V gene. CDR3 length: 11 residues.